This T cell receptor beta chain stems from a study of blood T cell repertoires in COVID-19. The wider study: PBMCs, B-cell-depleted T cells, or T cells were the source of the cDNA or gDNA that made up the material.

Per the original methods: Amplification with reference gene primers provided the estimates of nucleated cell counts. Clones were sequenced by immunoSEQ multiplex PCR, and TCRdb holds only the in-frame ones, with some missing. Clone size and V and J calls were adopted from that table, with D and trimming inferred from the DNA. The sample lists about 230,000 clones; 85% were seen once. Seattle patients were enrolled while actively infected and followed longitudinally. CDR1 is SGHAT, CDR2 FQNNGV, per germline. This CDR3 has 14 residues. The V and J ends lost 1 base and 2 bases respectively, with 6 bases between them.

The clonotype originates from a man aged 50 to 60 with COVID-19, enrolled during active disease. The specimen was peripheral blood. The chain joins TRBV11-2 to TRBJ1-5; D unclear. The DNA for the CDR3 is TGTGCCAGCAGCTTAGGTTCTGGCAATCAGCCCCAGCATTTT. This translates into CASSLGSGNQPQHF.